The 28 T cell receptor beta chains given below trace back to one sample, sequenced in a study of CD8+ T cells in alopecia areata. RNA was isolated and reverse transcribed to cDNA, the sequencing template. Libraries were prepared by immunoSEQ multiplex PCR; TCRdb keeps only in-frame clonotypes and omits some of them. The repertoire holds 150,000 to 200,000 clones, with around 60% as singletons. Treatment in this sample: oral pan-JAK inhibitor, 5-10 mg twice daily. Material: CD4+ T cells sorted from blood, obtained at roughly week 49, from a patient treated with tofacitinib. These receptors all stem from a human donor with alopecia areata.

In DNA, the CDR3 is TGCAGCGCAGTCCTACAGGGATACGGCTACACCTTC. This codes for CSAVLQGYGYTF. The V call is TRBV29-1, the J call TRBJ1-2; TRBD1 is a possible D gene (6 bases). The CDR3 length is 12 residues. The germline V and J ends were trimmed by 7 bases and 8 bases, with 17 bases remaining between them. The germline V gene encodes CDR1 SQVTM and CDR2 ANQGSEA. Variable domain in full (rest from reference TRBV29-1 and TRBJ1-2): SAVISQKPSRDICQRGTSLTIQCQVDSQVTMMFWYRQQPGQSLTLIATANQGSEATYESGFVIDKFPISRPNLTFSTLTVSNMSPEDSSIYLCSAVLQGYGYTFGSGTRLTVV.

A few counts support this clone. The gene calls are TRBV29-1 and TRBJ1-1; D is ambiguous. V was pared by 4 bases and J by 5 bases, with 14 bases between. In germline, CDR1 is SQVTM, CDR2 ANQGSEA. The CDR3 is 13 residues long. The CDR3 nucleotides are TGCAGCGTTGGTCCCCGACGAGGAACTGAAGCTTTCTTT. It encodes CSVGPRRGTEAFF.

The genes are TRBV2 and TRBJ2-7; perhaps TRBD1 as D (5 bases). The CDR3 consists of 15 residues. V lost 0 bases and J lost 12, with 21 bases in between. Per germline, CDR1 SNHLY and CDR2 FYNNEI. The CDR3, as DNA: TGTGCCAGCAGTGAAGCGGGTATTGTAAGCAGGGATGGGTACTTC. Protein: CASSEAGIVSRDGYF. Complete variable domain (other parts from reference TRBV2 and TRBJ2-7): EPEVTQTPSHQVTQMGQEVILRCVPISNHLYFYWYRQILGQKVEFLVSFYNNEISEKSEIFDDQFSVERPDGSNFTLKIRSTKLEDSAMYFCASSEAGIVSRDGYFGPGTRLTVT.

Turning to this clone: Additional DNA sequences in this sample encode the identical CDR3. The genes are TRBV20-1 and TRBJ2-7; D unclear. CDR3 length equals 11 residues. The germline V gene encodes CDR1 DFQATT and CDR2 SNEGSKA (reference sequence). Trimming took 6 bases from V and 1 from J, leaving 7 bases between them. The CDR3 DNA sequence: TGCAGTGCCCGAAGATCCTACGAGCAGTACTTC. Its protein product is CSARRSYEQYF.

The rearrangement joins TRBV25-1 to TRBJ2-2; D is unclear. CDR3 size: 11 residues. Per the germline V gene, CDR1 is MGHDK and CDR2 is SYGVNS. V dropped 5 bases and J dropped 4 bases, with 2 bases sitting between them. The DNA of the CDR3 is TGTGCCAGCAGTTTCACCGGGGAGCTGTTTTTT. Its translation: CASSFTGELFF.

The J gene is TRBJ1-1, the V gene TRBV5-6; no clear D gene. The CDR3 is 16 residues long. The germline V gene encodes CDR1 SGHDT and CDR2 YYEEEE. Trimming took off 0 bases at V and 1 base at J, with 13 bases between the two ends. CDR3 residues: CASSLVVSVTNTEAFF. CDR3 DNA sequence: TGTGCCAGCAGCTTGGTTGTCAGCGTCACGAACACTGAAGCTTTCTTT.

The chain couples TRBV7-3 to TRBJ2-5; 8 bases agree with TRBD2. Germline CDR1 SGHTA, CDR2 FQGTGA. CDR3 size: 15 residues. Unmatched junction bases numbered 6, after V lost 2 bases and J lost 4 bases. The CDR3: CASSLLGREGETQYF. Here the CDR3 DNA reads TGTGCCAGCAGCTTACTGGGACGGGAGGGAGAGACCCAGTACTTC.

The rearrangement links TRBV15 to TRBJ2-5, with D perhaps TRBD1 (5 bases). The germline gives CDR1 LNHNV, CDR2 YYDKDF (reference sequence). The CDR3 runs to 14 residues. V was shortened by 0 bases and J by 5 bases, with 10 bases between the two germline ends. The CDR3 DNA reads TGTGCCACCAGCAGAGACCTGCGACAGGAGACCCAGTACTTC. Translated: CATSRDLRQETQYF.

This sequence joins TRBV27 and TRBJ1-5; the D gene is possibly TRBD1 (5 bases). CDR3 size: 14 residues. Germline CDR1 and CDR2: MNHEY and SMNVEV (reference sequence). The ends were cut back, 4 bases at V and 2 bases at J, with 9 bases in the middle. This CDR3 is CASSYGGRNQPQHF. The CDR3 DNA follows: TGTGCCAGCAGTTACGGGGGACGCAATCAGCCCCAGCATTTT.

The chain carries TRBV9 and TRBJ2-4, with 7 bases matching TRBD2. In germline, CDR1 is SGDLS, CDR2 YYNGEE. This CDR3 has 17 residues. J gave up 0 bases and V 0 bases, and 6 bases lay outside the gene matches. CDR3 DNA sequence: TGTGCCAGCAGCGTAGATCCTAGCGGAGGAGCCAAAAACATTCAGTACTTC. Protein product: CASSVDPSGGAKNIQYF.

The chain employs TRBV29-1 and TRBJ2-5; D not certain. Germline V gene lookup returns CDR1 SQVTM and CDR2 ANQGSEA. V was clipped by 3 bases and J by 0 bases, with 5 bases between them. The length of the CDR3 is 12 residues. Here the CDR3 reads CSVDGYQETQYF. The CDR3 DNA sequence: TGCAGCGTTGATGGTTACCAAGAGACCCAGTACTTC.

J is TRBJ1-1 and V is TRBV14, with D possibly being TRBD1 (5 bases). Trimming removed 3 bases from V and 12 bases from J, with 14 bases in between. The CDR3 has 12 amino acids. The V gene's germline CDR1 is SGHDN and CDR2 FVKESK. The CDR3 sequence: CASSHNNRRPFF. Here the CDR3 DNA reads TGTGCCAGCAGCCACAACAACAGGCGGCCTTTCTTT.

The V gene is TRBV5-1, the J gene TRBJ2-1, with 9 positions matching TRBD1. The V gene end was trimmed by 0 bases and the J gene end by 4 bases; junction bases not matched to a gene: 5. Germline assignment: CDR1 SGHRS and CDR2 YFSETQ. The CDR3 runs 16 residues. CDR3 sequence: CASSLGPGQGYNEQFF. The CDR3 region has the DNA TGCGCCAGCAGCTTGGGACCGGGACAGGGTTACAATGAGCAGTTCTTC.

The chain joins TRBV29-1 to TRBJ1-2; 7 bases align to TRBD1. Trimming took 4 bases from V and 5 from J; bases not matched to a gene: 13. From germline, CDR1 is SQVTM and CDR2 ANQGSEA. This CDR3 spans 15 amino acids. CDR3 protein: CSVGIDREGPYGYTF. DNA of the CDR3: TGCAGCGTTGGAATAGACAGGGAGGGACCTTATGGCTACACCTTC. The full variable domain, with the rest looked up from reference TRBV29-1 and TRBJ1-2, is SAVISQKPSRDICQRGTSLTIQCQVDSQVTMMFWYRQQPGQSLTLIATANQGSEATYESGFVIDKFPISRPNLTFSTLTVSNMSPEDSSIYLCSVGIDREGPYGYTFGSGTRLTVV.

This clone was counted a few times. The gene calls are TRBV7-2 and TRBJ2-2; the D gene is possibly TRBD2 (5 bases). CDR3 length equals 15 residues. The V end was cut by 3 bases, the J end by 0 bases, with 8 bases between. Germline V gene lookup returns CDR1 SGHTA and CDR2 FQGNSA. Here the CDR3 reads CASSFRGSNTGELFF. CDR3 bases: TGTGCCAGCAGCTTCCGAGGGTCGAACACCGGGGAGCTGTTTTTT. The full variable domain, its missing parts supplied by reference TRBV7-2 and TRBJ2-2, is GAGVSQSPSNKVTEKGKDVELRCDPISGHTALYWYRQSLGQGLEFLIYFQGNSAPDKSGLPSDRFSAERTGGSVSTLTIQRTQQEDSAVYLCASSFRGSNTGELFFGEGSRLTVL.

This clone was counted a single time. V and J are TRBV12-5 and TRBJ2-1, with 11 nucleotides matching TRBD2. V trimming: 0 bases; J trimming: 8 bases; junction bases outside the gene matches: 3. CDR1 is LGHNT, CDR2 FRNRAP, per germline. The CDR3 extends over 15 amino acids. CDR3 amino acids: CASGLVLAGEDEQFF. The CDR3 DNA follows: TGTGCTAGTGGTTTGGTACTAGCGGGGGAGGATGAGCAGTTCTTC.

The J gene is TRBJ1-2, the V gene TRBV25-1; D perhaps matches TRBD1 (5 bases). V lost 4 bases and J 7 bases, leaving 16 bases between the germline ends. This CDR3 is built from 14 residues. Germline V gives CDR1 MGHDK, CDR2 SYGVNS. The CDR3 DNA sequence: TGTGCCAGCAGTGGCTTGGGGCAGGCTTTTGGCTACACCTTC. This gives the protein CASSGLGQAFGYTF.

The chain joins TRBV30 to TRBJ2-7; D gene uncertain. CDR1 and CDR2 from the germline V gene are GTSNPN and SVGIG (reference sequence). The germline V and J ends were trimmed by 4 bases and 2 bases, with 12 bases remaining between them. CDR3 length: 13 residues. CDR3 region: CAWIETNTYEQYF. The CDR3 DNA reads TGTGCCTGGATCGAGACAAATACCTACGAGCAGTACTTC.

For the CDR3, the DNA is TGCAGCGCACAAATTACAGGCCCCAATGAGCAGTTCTTC. It encodes CSAQITGPNEQFF. The chain couples TRBV29-1 to TRBJ2-1, with a possible D match to TRBD1 (5 bases). Trimming left V 7 bases short and J 6 bases short, with 16 bases between. The length of the CDR3 is 13 residues. CDR1 SQVTM and CDR2 ANQGSEA come from the germline V gene.

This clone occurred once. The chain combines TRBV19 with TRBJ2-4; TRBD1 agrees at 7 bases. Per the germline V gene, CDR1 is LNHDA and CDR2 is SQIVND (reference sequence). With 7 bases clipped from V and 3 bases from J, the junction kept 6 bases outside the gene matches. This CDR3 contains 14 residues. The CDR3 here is CASKRQGDKNIQYF. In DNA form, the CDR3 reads TGTGCCAGTAAACGCCAGGGGGACAAAAACATTCAGTACTTC.

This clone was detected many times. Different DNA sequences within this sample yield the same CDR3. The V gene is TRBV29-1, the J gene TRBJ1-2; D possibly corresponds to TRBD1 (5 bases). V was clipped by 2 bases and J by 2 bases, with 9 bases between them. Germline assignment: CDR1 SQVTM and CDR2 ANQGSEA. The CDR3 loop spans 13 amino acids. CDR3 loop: CSVERGPNYGYTF. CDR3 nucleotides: TGCAGCGTTGAAAGGGGACCGAACTATGGCTACACCTTC.

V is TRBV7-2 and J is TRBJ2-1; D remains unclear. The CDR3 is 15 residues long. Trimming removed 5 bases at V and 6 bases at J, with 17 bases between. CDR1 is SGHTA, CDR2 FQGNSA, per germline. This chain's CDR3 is CASSAPAVWSNEQFF. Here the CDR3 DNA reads TGTGCCAGCAGCGCCCCCGCGGTATGGTCCAATGAGCAGTTCTTC.

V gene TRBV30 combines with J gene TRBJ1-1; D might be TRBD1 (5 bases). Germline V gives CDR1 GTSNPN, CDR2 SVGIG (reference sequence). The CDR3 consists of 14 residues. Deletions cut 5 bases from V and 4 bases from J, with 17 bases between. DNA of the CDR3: TGTGCCTGGTCCGGAACAGGATGGGGCACTGAAGCTTTCTTT. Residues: CAWSGTGWGTEAFF.

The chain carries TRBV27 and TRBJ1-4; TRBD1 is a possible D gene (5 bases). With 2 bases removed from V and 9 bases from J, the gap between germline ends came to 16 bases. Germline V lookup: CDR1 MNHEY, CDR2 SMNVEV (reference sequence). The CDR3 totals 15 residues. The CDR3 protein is CASSLNAAGWKKLFF. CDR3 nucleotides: TGTGCCAGCAGTTTAAATGCAGCAGGGTGGAAAAAACTGTTTTTT.

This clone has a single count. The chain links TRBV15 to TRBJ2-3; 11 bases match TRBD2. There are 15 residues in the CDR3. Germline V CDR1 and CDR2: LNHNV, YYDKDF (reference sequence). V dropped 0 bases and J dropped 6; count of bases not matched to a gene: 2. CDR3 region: CATSRERLAGDTQYF. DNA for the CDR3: TGTGCCACCAGCAGAGAAAGACTAGCGGGGGATACGCAGTATTTT.

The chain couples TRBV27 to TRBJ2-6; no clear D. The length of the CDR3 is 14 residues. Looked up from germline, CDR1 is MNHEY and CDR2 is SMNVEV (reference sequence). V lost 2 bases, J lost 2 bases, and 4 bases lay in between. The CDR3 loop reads CASSLRTGANVLTF. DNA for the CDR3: TGTGCCAGCAGTTTAAGGACTGGGGCCAACGTCCTGACTTTC.

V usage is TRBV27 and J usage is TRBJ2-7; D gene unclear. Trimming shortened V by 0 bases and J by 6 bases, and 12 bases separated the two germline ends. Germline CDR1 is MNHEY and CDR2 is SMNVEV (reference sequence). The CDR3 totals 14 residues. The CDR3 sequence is CASSLSSPVSEQYF. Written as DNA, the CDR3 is TGTGCCAGCAGTTTATCTTCGCCCGTATCCGAGCAGTACTTC.

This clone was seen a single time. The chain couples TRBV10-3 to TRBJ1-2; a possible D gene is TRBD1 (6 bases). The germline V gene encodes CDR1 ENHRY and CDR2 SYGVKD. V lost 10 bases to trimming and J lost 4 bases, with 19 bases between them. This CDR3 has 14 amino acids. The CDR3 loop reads CATLTQQGVYGYTF. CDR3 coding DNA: TGTGCCACCCTAACCCAACAGGGCGTCTATGGCTACACCTTC.